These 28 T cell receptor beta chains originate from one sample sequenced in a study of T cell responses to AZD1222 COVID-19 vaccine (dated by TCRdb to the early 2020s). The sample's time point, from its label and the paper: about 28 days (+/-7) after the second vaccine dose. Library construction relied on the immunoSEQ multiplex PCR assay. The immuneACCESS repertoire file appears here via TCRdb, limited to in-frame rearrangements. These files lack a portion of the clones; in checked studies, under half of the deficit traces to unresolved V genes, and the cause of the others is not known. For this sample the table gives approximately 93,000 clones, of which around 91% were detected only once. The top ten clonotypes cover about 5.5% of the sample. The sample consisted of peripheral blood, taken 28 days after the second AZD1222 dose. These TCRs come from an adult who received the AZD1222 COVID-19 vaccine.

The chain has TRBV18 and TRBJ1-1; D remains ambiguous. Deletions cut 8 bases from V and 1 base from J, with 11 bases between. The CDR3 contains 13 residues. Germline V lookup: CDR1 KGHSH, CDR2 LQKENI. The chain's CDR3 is CASRTGRNTEAFF. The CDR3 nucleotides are TGTGCCAGCCGGACCGGTCGGAACACTGAAGCTTTCTTT. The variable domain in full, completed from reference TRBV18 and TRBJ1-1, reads NAGVMQNPRHLVRRRGQEARLRCSPMKGHSHVYWYRQLPEEGLKFMVYLQKENIIDESGMPKERFSAEFPKEGPSILRIQQVVRGDSAAYFCASRTGRNTEAFFGQGTRLTVV.

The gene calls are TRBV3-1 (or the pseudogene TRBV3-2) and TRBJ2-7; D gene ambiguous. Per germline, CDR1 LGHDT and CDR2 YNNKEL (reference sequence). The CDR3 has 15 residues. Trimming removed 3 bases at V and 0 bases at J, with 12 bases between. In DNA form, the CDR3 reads TGTGCCAGCAGCCAGGAACTCGCCTACTCCTACGAGCAGTACTTC. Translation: CASSQELAYSYEQYF.

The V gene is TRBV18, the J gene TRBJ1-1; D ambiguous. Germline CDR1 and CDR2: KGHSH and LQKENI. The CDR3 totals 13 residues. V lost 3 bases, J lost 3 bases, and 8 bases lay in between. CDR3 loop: CASSPDRHTEAFF. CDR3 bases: TGTGCCAGCTCACCCGACCGACACACTGAAGCTTTCTTT. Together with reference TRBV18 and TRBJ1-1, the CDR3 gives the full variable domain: NAGVMQNPRHLVRRRGQEARLRCSPMKGHSHVYWYRQLPEEGLKFMVYLQKENIIDESGMPKERFSAEFPKEGPSILRIQQVVRGDSAAYFCASSPDRHTEAFFGQGTRLTVV.

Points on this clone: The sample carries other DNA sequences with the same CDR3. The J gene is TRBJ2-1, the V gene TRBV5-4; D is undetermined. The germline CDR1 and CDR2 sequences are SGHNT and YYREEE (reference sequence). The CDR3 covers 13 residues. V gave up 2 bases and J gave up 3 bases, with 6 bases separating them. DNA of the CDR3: TGTGCCAGCAGCTTTACGGACTACAATGAGCAGTTCTTC. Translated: CASSFTDYNEQFF.

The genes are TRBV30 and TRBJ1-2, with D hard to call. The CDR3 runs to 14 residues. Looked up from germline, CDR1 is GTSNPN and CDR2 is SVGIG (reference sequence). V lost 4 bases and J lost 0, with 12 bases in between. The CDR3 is CAWTLRGANYGYTF. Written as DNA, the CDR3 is TGTGCCTGGACTCTTAGAGGTGCTAACTATGGCTACACCTTC.

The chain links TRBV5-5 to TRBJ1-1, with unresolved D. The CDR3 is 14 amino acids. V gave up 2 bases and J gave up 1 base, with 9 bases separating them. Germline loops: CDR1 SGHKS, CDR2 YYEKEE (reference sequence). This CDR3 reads CASSFSLRNTEAFF. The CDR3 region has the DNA TGTGCCAGCAGCTTTTCCCTAAGGAACACTGAAGCTTTCTTT.

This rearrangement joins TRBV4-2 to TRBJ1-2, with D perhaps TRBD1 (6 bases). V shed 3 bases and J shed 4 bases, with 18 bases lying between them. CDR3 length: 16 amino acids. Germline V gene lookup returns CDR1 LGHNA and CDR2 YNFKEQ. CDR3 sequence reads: CASSHPAGGTFYGYTF. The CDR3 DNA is TGTGCCAGCAGCCACCCGGCGGGGGGCACCTTCTATGGCTACACCTTC.

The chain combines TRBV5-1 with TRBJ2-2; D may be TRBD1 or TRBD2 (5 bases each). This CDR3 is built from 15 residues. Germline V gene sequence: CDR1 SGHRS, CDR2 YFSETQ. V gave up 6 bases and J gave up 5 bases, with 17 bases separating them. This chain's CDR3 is CASTGTGPETGELFF. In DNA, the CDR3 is TGCGCCAGCACCGGAACGGGGCCCGAGACCGGGGAGCTGTTTTTT. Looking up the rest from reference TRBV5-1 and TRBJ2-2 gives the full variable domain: KAGVTQTPRYLIKTRGQQVTLSCSPISGHRSVSWYQQTPGQGLQFLFEYFSETQRNKGNFPGRFSGRQFSNSRSEMNVSTLELGDSALYLCASTGTGPETGELFFGEGSRLTVL.

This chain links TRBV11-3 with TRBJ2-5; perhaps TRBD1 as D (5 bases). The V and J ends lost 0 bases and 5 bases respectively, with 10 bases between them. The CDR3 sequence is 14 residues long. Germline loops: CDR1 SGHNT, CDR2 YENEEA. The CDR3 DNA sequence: TGTGCCAGCAGCTTAGACAGGGCCGGGGAGACCCAGTACTTC. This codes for CASSLDRAGETQYF.

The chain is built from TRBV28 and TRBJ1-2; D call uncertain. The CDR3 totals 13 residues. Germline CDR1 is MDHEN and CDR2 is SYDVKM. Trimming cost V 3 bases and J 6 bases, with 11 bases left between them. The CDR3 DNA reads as TGTGCCAGCAGTTTCCAAGGGTGGAATGGCTACACCTTC. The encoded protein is CASSFQGWNGYTF.

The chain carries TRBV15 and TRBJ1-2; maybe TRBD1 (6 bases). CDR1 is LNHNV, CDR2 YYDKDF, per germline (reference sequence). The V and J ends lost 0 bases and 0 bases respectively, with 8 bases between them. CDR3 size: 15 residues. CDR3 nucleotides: TGTGCCACCAGCAGAGAACGACAGGCTAACTATGGCTACACCTTC. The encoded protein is CATSRERQANYGYTF.

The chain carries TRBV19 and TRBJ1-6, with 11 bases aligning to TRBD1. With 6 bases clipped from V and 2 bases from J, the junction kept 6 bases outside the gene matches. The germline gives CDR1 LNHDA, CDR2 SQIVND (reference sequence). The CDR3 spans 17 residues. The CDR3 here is CASSQPGQGAYNSPLHF. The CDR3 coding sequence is TGTGCCAGTAGCCAGCCGGGACAGGGGGCCTATAATTCACCCCTCCACTTT. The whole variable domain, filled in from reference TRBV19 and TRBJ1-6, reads DGGITQSPKYLFRKEGQNVTLSCEQNLNHDAMYWYRQDPGQGLRLIYYSQIVNDFQKGDIAEGYSVSREKKESFPLTVTSAQKNPTAFYLCASSQPGQGAYNSPLHFGNGTRLTVT.

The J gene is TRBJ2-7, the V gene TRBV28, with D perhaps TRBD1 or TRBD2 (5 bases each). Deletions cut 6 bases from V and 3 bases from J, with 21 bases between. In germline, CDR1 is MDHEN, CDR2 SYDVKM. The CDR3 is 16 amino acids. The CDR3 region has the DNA TGTGCCAGCAGGCCACTCCCCGGGACGGTGGTCTACGAGCAGTACTTC. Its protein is CASRPLPGTVVYEQYF.

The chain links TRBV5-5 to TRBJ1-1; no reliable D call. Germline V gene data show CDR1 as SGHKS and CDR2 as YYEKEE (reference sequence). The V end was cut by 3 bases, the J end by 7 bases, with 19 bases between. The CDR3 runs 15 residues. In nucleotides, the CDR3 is TGTGCCAGCAGCTGGGAAGGACGGGCCCTGTATGAAGCTTTCTTT. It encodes CASSWEGRALYEAFF.

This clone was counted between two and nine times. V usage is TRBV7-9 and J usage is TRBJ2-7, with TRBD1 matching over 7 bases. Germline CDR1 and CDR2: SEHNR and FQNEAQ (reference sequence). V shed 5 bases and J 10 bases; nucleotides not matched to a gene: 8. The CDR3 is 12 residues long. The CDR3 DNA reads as TGTGCCAGCAGCCCATGGACAGGTTTTCAGTACTTC. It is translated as CASSPWTGFQYF.

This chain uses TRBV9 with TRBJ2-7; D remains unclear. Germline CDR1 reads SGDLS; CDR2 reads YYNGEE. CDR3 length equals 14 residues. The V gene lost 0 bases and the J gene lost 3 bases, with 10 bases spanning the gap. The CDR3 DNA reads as TGTGCCAGCAGCGTAGGTTCCCCTTTCTACGAGCAGTACTTC. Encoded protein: CASSVGSPFYEQYF.

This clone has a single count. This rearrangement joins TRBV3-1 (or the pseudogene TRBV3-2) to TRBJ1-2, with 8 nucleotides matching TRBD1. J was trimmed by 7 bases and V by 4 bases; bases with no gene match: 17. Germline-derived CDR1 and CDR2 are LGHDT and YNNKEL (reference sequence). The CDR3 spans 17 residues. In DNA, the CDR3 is TGTGCCAGCAGCCCACTTTCCATGTCTGGACAGGGAACTGGCTACACCTTC. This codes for CASSPLSMSGQGTGYTF.

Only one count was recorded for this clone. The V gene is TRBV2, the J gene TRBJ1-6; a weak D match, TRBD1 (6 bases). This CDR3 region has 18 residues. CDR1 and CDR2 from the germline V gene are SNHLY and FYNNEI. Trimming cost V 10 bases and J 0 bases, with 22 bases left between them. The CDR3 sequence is CAIAKGGRRSSYNSPLHF. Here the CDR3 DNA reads TGTGCCATTGCAAAGGGGGGACGGAGGAGCTCCTATAATTCACCCCTCCACTTT.

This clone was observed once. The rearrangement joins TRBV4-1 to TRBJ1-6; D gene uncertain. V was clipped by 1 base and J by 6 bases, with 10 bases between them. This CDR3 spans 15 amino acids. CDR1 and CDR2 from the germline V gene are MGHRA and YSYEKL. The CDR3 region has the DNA TGCGCCAGCAGCCAAGTGTCCGTCCTTAATTCACCCCTCCACTTT. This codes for CASSQVSVLNSPLHF.

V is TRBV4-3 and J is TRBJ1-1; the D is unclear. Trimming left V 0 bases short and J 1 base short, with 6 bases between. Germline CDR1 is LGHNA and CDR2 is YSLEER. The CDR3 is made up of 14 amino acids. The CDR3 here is CASSQDPRNTEAFF. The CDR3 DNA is TGCGCCAGCAGCCAAGATCCCAGGAACACTGAAGCTTTCTTT.

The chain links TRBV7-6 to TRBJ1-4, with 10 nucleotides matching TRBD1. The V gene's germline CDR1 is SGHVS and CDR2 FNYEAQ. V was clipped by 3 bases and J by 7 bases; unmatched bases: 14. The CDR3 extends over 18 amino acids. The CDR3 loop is CASSLTGGSLATAEKLFF. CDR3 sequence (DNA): TGTGCCAGCAGCTTGACAGGGGGCTCTTTGGCCACGGCTGAAAAACTGTTTTTT.

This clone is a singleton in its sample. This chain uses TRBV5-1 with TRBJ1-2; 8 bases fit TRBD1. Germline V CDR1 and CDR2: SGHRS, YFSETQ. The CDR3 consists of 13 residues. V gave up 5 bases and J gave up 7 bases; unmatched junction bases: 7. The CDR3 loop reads CASSYGQGGGYTF. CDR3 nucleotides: TGCGCCAGCAGTTACGGACAGGGCGGTGGCTACACCTTC.

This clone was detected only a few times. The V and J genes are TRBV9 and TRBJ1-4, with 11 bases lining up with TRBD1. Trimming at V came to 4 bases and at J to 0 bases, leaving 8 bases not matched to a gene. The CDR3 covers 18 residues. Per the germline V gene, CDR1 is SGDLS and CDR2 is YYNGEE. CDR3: CASSPAGQGGPTNEKLFF. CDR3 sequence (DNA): TGTGCCAGCAGCCCCGCGGGACAGGGGGGGCCAACTAATGAAAAACTGTTTTTT. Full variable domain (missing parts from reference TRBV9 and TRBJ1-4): DSGVTQTPKHLITATGQRVTLRCSPRSGDLSVYWYQQSLDQGLQFLIQYYNGEERAKGNILERFSAQQFPDLHSELNLSSLELGDSALYFCASSPAGQGGPTNEKLFFGSGTQLSVL.

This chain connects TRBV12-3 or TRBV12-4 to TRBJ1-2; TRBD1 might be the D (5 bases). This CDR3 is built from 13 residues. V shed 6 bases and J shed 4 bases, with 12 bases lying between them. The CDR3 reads CASSPPGGYGYTF. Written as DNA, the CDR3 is TGTGCCAGCAGCCCCCCCGGGGGCTATGGCTACACCTTC.

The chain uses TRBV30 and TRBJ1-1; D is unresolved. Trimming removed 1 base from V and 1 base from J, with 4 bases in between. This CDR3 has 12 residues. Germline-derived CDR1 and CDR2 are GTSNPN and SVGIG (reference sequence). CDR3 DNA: TGTGCCTGGAGTGGAGAGAACACTGAAGCTTTCTTT. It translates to CAWSGENTEAFF.

CDR3 nucleotide sequence: TGTGCCAGCAGTCCTATAAACCGGAGGCTAGCTTTCTTT. Its protein product is CASSPINRRLAFF. The gene calls are TRBV11-2 and TRBJ1-1; D is unresolved. The CDR3 spans 13 residues. Trimming removed 6 bases at V and 10 bases at J, with 18 bases between. Germline assignment: CDR1 SGHAT and CDR2 FQNNGV. Variable domain in full (rest from reference TRBV11-2 and TRBJ1-1): EAGVAQSPRYKIIEKRQSVAFWCNPISGHATLYWYQQILGQGPKLLIQFQNNGVVDDSQLPKDRFSAERLKGVDSTLKIQPAKLEDSAVYLCASSPINRRLAFFGQGTRLTVV.

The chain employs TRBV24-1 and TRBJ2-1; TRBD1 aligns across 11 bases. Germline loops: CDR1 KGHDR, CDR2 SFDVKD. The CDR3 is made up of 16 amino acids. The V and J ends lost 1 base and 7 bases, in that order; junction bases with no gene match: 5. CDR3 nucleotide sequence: TGTGCCACCAGTGATTTTGGGGACAGGGGGACGAATGAGCAGTTCTTC. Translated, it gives CATSDFGDRGTNEQFF.

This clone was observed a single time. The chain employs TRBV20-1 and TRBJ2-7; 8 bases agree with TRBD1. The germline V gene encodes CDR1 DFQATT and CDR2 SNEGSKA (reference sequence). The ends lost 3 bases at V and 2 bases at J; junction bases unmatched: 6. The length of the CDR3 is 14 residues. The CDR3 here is CSASPGGYPYEQYF. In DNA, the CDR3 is TGCAGTGCTAGTCCAGGGGGCTATCCCTACGAGCAGTACTTC.